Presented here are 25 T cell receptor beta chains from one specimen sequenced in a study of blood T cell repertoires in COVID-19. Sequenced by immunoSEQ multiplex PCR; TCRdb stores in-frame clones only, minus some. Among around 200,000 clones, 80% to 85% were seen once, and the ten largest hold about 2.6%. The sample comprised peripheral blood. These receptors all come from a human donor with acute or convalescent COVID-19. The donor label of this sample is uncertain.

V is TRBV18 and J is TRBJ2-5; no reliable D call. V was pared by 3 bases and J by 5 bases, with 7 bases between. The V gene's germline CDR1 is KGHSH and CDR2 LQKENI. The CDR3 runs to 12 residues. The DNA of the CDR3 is TGTGCCAGCTCACCGAATGAGGAGACCCAGTACTTC. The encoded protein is CASSPNEETQYF.

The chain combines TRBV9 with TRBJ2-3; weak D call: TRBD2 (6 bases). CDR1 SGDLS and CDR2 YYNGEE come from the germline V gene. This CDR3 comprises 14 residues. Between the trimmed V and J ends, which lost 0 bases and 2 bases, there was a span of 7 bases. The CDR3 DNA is TGTGCCAGCAGCGTAGGCGGGAACACAGATACGCAGTATTTT. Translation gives CASSVGGNTDTQYF.

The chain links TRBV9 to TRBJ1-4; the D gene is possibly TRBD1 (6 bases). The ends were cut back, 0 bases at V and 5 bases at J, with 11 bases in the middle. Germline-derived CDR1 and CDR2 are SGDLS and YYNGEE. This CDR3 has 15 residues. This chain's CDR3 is CASSVEGQGNEKLFF. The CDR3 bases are TGTGCCAGCAGCGTAGAAGGGCAGGGGAATGAAAAACTGTTTTTT.

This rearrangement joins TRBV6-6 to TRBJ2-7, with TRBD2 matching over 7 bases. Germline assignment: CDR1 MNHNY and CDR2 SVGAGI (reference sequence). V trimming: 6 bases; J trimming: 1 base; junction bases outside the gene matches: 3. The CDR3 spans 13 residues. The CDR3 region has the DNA TGTGCCAGCAGGGGCGGGGGATCCTACGAGCAGTACTTC. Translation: CASRGGGSYEQYF.

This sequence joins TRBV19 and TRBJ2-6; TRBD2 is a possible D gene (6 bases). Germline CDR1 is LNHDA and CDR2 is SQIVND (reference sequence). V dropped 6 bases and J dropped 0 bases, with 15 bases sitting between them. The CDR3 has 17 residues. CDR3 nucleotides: TGTGCCAGTAGCGTGGTTGGGGGGAGCTCTGGGGCCAACGTCCTGACTTTC. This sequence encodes CASSVVGGSSGANVLTF.

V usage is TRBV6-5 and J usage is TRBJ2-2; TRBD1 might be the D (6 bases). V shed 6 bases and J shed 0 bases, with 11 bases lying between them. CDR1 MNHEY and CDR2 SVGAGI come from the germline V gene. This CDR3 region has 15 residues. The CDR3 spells CASSLRGANTGELFF. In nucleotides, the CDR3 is TGTGCCAGCAGCCTCAGGGGCGCGAACACCGGGGAGCTGTTTTTT.

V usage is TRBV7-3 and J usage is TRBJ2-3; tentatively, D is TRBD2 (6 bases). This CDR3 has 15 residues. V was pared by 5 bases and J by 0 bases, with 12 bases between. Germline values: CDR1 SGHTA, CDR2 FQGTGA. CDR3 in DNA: TGTGCCAGCAGCCCCCTTGGAGGGAGCACAGATACGCAGTATTTT. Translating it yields CASSPLGGSTDTQYF.

This chain's CDR3 is CARQGVDTGELFF. The CDR3 coding sequence is TGTGCCAGACAGGGTGTCGACACCGGGGAGCTGTTTTTT. The chain has TRBV19 and TRBJ2-2; D possibly corresponds to TRBD1 (6 bases). The CDR3 runs 13 residues. In germline, CDR1 is LNHDA, CDR2 SQIVND (reference sequence). V shed 9 bases and J shed 3 bases, with 11 bases lying between them.

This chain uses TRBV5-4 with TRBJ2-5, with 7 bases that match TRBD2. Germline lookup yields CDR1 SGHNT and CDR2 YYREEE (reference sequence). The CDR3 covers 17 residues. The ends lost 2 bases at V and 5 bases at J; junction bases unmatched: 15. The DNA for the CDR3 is TGTGCCAGCAGCTTCCCGGGGGGTAGCCCGCGGGGTGAGACCCAGTACTTC. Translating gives CASSFPGGSPRGETQYF.

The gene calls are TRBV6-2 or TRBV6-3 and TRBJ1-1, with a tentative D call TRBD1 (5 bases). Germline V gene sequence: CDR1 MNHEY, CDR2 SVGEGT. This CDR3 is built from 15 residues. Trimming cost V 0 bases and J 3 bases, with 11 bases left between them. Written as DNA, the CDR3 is TGTGCCAGCAGTTACTCGGGGGGGAGTGACACTGAAGCTTTCTTT. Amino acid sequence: CASSYSGGSDTEAFF.

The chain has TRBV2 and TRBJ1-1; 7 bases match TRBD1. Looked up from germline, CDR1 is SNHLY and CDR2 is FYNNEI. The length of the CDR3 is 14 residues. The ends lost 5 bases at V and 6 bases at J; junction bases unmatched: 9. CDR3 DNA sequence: TGTGCCAGCAGTCTGACAGGGTTTGTCGCTGAAGCTTTCTTT. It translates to CASSLTGFVAEAFF.

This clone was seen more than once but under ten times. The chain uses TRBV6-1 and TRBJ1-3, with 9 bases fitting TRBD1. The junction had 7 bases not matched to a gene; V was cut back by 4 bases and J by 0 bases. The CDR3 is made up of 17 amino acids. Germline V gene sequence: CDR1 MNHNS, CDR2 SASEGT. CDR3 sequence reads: CASSGRTGDRSGNTIYF. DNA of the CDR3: TGTGCCAGCAGTGGGAGGACAGGGGATCGCTCTGGAAACACCATATATTTT.

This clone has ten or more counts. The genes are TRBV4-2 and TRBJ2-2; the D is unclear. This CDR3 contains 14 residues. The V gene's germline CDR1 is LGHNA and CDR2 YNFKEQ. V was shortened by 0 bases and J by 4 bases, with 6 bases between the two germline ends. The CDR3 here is CASSQDGSTGELFF. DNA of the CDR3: TGTGCCAGCAGCCAAGACGGGTCCACCGGGGAGCTGTTTTTT.

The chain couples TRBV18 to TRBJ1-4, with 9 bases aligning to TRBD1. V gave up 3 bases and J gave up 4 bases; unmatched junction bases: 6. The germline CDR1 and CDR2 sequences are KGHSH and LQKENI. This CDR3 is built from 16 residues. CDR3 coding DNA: TGTGCCAGCTCACCGGGACAGGGAGAGGGTAATGAAAAACTGTTTTTT. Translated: CASSPGQGEGNEKLFF.

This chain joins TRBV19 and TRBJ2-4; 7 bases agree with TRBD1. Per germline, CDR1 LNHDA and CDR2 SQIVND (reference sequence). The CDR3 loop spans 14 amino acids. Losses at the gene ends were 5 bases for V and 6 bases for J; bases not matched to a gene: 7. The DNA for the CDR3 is TGTGCCAGTAGTTCGCGCCGGGACAGAAACATTCAGTACTTC. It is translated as CASSSRRDRNIQYF.

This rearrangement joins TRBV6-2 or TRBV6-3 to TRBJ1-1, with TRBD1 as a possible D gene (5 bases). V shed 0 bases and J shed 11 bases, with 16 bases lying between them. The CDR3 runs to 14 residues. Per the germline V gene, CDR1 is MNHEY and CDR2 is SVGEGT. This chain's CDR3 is CASSYSSKGDRAFF. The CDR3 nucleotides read TGTGCCAGCAGTTACTCGAGTAAAGGGGATAGGGCTTTCTTT.

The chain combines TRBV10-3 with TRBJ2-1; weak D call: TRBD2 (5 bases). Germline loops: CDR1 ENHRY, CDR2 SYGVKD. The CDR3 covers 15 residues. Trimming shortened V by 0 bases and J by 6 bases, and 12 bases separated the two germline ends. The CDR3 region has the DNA TGTGCCATCAGTGAGTCTCGGGGTCAATTCAATGAGCAGTTCTTC. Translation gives CAISESRGQFNEQFF.

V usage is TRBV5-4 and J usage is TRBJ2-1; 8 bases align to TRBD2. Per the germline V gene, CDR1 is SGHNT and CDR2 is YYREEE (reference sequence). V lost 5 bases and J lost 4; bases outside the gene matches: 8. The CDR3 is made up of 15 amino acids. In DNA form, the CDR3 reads TGTGCCAGCAGTTACGCGGGGGGCCGGTACAATGAGCAGTTCTTC. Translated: CASSYAGGRYNEQFF. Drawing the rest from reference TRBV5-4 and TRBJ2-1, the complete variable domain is ETGVTQSPTHLIKTRGQQVTLRCSSQSGHNTVSWYQQALGQGPQFIFQYYREEENGRGNFPPRFSGLQFPNYSSELNVNALELDDSALYLCASSYAGGRYNEQFFGPGTRLTVL.

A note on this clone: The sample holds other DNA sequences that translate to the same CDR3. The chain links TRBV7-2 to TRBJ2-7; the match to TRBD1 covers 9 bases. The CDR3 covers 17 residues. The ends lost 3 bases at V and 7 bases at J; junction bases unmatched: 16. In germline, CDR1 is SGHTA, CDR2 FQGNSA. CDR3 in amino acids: CASSLAHTGTGQSEQYF. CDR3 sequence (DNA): TGTGCCAGCAGCTTGGCCCATACCGGGACAGGGCAGTCGGAGCAGTACTTC.

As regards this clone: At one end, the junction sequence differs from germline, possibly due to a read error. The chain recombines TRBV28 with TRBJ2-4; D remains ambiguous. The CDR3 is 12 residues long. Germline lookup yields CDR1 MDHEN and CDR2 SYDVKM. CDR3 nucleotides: TGTGCCAGCAGCCCACCCTTAGAACCCAGCGCCTTC. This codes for CASSPPLEPSAF.

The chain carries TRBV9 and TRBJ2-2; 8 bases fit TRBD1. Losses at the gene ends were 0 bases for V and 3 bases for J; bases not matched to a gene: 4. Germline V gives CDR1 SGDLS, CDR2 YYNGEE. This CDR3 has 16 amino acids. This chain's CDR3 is CASSVATGGDTGELFF. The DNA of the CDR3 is TGTGCCAGCAGCGTAGCCACAGGGGGAGACACCGGGGAGCTGTTTTTT.

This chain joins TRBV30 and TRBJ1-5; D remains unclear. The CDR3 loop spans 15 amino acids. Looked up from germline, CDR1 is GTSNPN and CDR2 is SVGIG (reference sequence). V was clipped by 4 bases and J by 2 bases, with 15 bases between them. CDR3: CAWMRAGFGNQPQHF. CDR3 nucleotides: TGTGCCTGGATGCGGGCCGGGTTTGGCAATCAGCCCCAGCATTTT.

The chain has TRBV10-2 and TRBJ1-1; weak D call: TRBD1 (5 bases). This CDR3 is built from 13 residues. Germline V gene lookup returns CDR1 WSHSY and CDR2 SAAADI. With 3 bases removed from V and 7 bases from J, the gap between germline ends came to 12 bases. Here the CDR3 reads CASSEPGYVEAFF. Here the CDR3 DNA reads TGCGCCAGCAGTGAACCAGGGTATGTTGAAGCTTTCTTT.

The CDR3, as DNA: TGTGCCAACCGCGGGGGCTCCTATAATTCACCCCTCCACTTT. It is translated as CANRGGSYNSPLHF. This chain links TRBV2 with TRBJ1-6; tentative D call: TRBD1 (5 bases). CDR1 is SNHLY, CDR2 FYNNEI, per germline. The germline V and J ends were trimmed by 10 bases and 0 bases, with 10 bases remaining between them. This CDR3 has 14 amino acids. Full variable domain (missing parts from reference TRBV2 and TRBJ1-6): EPEVTQTPSHQVTQMGQEVILRCVPISNHLYFYWYRQILGQKVEFLVSFYNNEISEKSEIFDDQFSVERPDGSNFTLKIRSTKLEDSAMYFCANRGGSYNSPLHFGNGTRLTVT.

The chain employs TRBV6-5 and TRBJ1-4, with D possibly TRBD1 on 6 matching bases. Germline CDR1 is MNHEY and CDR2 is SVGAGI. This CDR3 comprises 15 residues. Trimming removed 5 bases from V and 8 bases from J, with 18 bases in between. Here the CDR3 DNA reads TGTGCCAGCAGTCCAACAGGGATGAGGGGAGAAAAACTGTTTTTT. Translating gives CASSPTGMRGEKLFF.